These 23 T cell receptor beta chains share one sample of origin, sequenced in a study of Graves' ophthalmopathy and Graves' hyperthyroidism. The sequenced template was RNA, covering the TCR beta CDR3 region. HTBI primers were employed in first-round RT-PCR, then a second-round multiplex PCR followed. MiXCR was run by TCRdb on the multiplex PCR reads, yielding one entry per CDR3 protein. The sample has 300,000 to 400,000 distinct CDR3 sequences, 17% seen once. The sample was peripheral blood. These TCRs come from an adult woman with stable Graves' hyperthyroidism.

The rearrangement links TRBV12-3 or TRBV12-4 to TRBJ1-2; D unresolved. This CDR3 comprises 14 residues. The V end lost 5 bases, the J end lost 0 bases, and 10 bases lay between the germline ends. In nucleotides, the CDR3 is TGTGCCAGCAGTCTAACAAAGCCTAACTATGGCTACACCTTC. Amino acids: CASSLTKPNYGYTF.

Only a few counts were recorded for this clonotype. This rearrangement joins TRBV20-1 to TRBJ2-6; tentatively, D is TRBD1 (6 bases). The CDR3 length is 16 residues. Germline V CDR1 and CDR2: DFQATT, SNEGSKA (reference sequence). Trimming pared 2 bases from V and 1 base from J, leaving 12 bases between. The CDR3 protein is CSARYTGKSGANVLTF. The CDR3 region has the DNA TGCAGTGCTAGATACACAGGGAAATCTGGGGCCAACGTCCTGACTTTC.

Of note for this clonotype: At one of its ends the junction is not consistent with the germline gene, which may arise from a read error. The rearrangement joins TRBV20-1 to TRBJ2-4, with 9 bases matching TRBD2. Germline V gene sequence: CDR1 DFQATT, CDR2 SNEGSKA (reference sequence). The CDR3 is made up of 16 amino acids. CDR3 amino acids: CSAREGLAGAQNIQYF. The CDR3 DNA follows: TGCAGTGCTAGAGAAGGGTTAGCGGGAGCCCAAAACATTCAGTACTTC.

V is TRBV15 and J is TRBJ2-7; TRBD1 matches 10 bases. The CDR3 has 12 amino acids. CDR1 LNHNV and CDR2 YYDKDF come from the germline V gene (reference sequence). V lost 8 bases to trimming and J lost 7 bases; unmatched junction nucleotides: 5. In DNA form, the CDR3 reads TGTGCCACCCGGGACAGGGGATGGGAGCAGTACTTC. Translation: CATRDRGWEQYF.

In this sample, this clonotype turned up many times. The rearrangement links TRBV19 to TRBJ1-1; D not resolved. The CDR3 covers 13 residues. V gave up 9 bases and J gave up 0 bases, with 11 bases separating them. Germline loops: CDR1 LNHDA, CDR2 SQIVND (reference sequence). This chain's CDR3 is CASSPTVNTEAFF. The DNA for the CDR3 is TGTGCCAGCAGTCCTACAGTGAACACTGAAGCTTTCTTT.

This clonotype was seen repeatedly, ten times or more. A much larger clone lies a single base off, so this may be a read error. The CDR3 nucleotides are TGTGCCAGTAGGACAGGGAGGCAGCCCCGGCATTTT. As protein: CASRTGRQPRHF. V is TRBV19 and J is TRBJ1-5; 7 nucleotides agree with TRBD1. Germline values: CDR1 LNHDA, CDR2 SQIVND (reference sequence). There are 12 residues in the CDR3.

At least ten counts were recorded for this clonotype. The chain links TRBV3-1 to TRBJ2-7, with TRBD1 identical over 8 bases. With 3 bases clipped from V and 6 bases from J, the junction kept 4 bases outside the gene matches. CDR3 size: 13 residues. CDR1 is LGHDT and CDR2 is YNNKEL in the germline V gene (reference sequence). CDR3 bases: TGTGCCAGCAGCCACGGACAGGGACGCGAGCAGTACTTC. As protein: CASSHGQGREQYF.

This clonotype was seen ten or more times. The chain couples TRBV20-1 to TRBJ2-7; 12 positions match TRBD1. This CDR3 region has 13 residues. Germline assignment: CDR1 DFQATT and CDR2 SNEGSKA (reference sequence). J lost 5 bases, V lost 3 bases, and 2 bases had no gene match. CDR3 in amino acids: CSARGDRGHEQYF. As DNA, the CDR3 is TGCAGTGCTAGGGGGGACAGGGGGCACGAGCAGTACTTC.

This clonotype appeared many times. The rearrangement joins TRBV6-5 to TRBJ1-5; the D gene is possibly TRBD1 (5 bases). The V end was cut by 2 bases, the J end by 4 bases, with 15 bases between. Germline V gene lookup returns CDR1 MNHEY and CDR2 SVGAGI. The CDR3 is made up of 16 amino acids. CDR3 coding DNA: TGTGCCAGCAGTTACCCCCCGCCCGGGGCAAATCAGCCCCAGCATTTT. Translation gives CASSYPPPGANQPQHF.

The rearrangement links TRBV20-1 to TRBJ2-2, with 9 bases matching TRBD2. J gave up 4 bases and V 6 bases, and 15 bases lay outside the gene matches. This CDR3 spans 17 amino acids. Germline CDR1 reads DFQATT; CDR2 reads SNEGSKA (reference sequence). This CDR3 reads CSAAQGSGGHRTGELFF. In DNA form, the CDR3 reads TGCAGTGCGGCCCAGGGTAGCGGGGGCCACCGCACCGGGGAGCTGTTTTTT.

This clonotype showed up many times. The chain uses TRBV6-5 and TRBJ2-7; TRBD2 matches 8 bases. The CDR3 consists of 14 residues. V lost 4 bases to trimming and J lost 0 bases; unmatched junction nucleotides: 2. CDR1 is MNHEY and CDR2 is SVGAGI in the germline V gene. The CDR3 DNA reads as TGTGCCAGCAGTTTAGCGGGAAACTCCTACGAGCAGTACTTC. Residues: CASSLAGNSYEQYF.

This clonotype showed up many times. The chain combines TRBV6-2 or TRBV6-3 with TRBJ2-7; 7 bases fit TRBD2. Looked up from germline, CDR1 is MNHEY and CDR2 is SVGEGT. The CDR3 has 14 residues. Trimming took 4 bases from V and 3 from J; bases not matched to a gene: 6. The CDR3 region is CASSSGTNYYEQYF. The CDR3 nucleotides are TGTGCCAGCAGTTCCGGGACTAACTACTACGAGCAGTACTTC.

This clonotype was observed a few times. This sequence joins TRBV18 and TRBJ1-2, with D possibly matching TRBD1 (6 bases). The CDR3 has 14 amino acids. V lost 7 bases and J lost 0, with 12 bases in between. CDR1 and CDR2 (germline): KGHSH, LQKENI. Written as DNA, the CDR3 is TGTGCCAGCTTCGGACAGCAAGCTAACTATGGCTACACCTTC. This codes for CASFGQQANYGYTF.

Many counts were recorded for this clonotype. The CDR3 DNA reads as TGTGCCAGTATCACCCGGCGGGACAGTGACTACTTGTCCTATGGCTACACCTTC. Amino acids: CASITRRDSDYLSYGYTF. This sequence joins TRBV19 and TRBJ1-2, with 7 bases that match TRBD1. The CDR3 extends over 18 amino acids. Germline V gene sequence: CDR1 LNHDA, CDR2 SQIVND (reference sequence). The J segment lost 4 bases and the V segment lost 7 bases, leaving 21 bases of the junction unmatched.

The sample holds many counts of this clonotype. The V and J genes are TRBV28 and TRBJ1-5; the D gene is possibly TRBD1 (6 bases). Trimming stripped 3 bases from V and 5 bases from J, with 20 bases between. The germline V gene encodes CDR1 MDHEN and CDR2 SYDVKM. There are 17 residues in the CDR3. This CDR3 reads CASSLVSGQPTYQPQHF. DNA for the CDR3: TGTGCCAGCAGTTTGGTATCCGGACAGCCAACCTATCAGCCCCAGCATTTT.

This clonotype was observed many times. V gene TRBV28 combines with J gene TRBJ2-5; D might be TRBD2 (5 bases). This CDR3 is 13 amino acids long. Germline V gene sequence: CDR1 MDHEN, CDR2 SYDVKM. Trimming left V 3 bases short and J 3 bases short, with 8 bases between. CDR3 residues: CASSFVGKETQYF. In nucleotides, the CDR3 is TGTGCCAGCAGTTTCGTCGGGAAAGAGACCCAGTACTTC.

Regarding this clonotype: At one end the junction does not follow the germline gene, possibly because of a read error. The rearrangement links TRBV19 to TRBJ1-2; D is unclear. Germline values: CDR1 LNHDA, CDR2 SQIVND (reference sequence). The CDR3 consists of 15 residues. CDR3 protein: CASSKSFVQRDGYTF. As DNA, the CDR3 is TGTGCCAGTAGTAAAAGCTTCGTACAGAGGGATGGTTACACCTTC.

The table lists this clonotype with many counts. This sequence joins TRBV19 and TRBJ2-7; possibly TRBD2 for D (6 bases). Trimming pared 2 bases from V and 2 bases from J, leaving 10 bases between. This CDR3 has 14 residues. The V gene's germline CDR1 is LNHDA and CDR2 SQIVND (reference sequence). CDR3 loop: CASSIPGRAYEQYF. The CDR3 nucleotides read TGTGCCAGTAGTATACCCGGGAGAGCCTACGAGCAGTACTTC.

This clonotype was found many times. This chain uses TRBV19 with TRBJ2-7; 8 bases align to TRBD1. From germline, CDR1 is LNHDA and CDR2 SQIVND (reference sequence). V dropped 9 bases and J dropped 3; count of bases not matched to a gene: 7. This CDR3 contains 13 residues. The CDR3 here is CASRDRNRYEQYF. In DNA, the CDR3 is TGTGCCAGCCGGGACAGGAACCGCTACGAGCAGTACTTC.

This clonotype was detected a few times. CDR3: CSAISTSGRGGTYNEQFF. The DNA for the CDR3 is TGCAGTGCTATATCGACTAGCGGGAGGGGGGGTACCTACAATGAGCAGTTCTTC. This chain uses TRBV20-1 with TRBJ2-1; 14 nucleotides align to TRBD2. Germline V gives CDR1 DFQATT, CDR2 SNEGSKA (reference sequence). V trimming: 4 bases; J trimming: 2 bases; junction bases outside the gene matches: 10. The CDR3 totals 18 residues.

V and J are TRBV3-1 and TRBJ1-6; tentative D call: TRBD1 (6 bases). The CDR3 length is 16 residues. Germline V gene data show CDR1 as LGHDT and CDR2 as YNNKEL (reference sequence). Trimming took off 4 bases at V and 7 bases at J, with 17 bases between the two ends. CDR3: CASSLQGRRGNSPLHF. CDR3 DNA: TGTGCCAGCAGCCTACAGGGCCGAAGGGGAAATTCACCCCTCCACTTT.

The genes are TRBV4-2 and TRBJ2-7; 11 bases map to TRBD1. The length of the CDR3 is 15 residues. Looked up from germline, CDR1 is LGHNA and CDR2 is YNFKEQ. The J segment lost 2 bases and the V segment lost 3 bases, leaving 3 bases of the junction unmatched. The DNA of the CDR3 is TGTGCCAGCAGCCAGGGGACAGGGGGTGCCTACGAGCAGTACTTC. This codes for CASSQGTGGAYEQYF.

The V and J genes are TRBV28 and TRBJ2-7, with 8 positions matching TRBD1. Germline V lookup: CDR1 MDHEN, CDR2 SYDVKM. The CDR3 is 16 amino acids. With 3 bases clipped from V and 1 base from J, the junction kept 8 bases outside the gene matches. The CDR3 spells CASSFLGQGGSYEQYF. The CDR3 bases are TGTGCCAGCAGTTTTCTTGGACAGGGAGGATCCTACGAGCAGTACTTC.